This record concerns one TCR beta chain sequence. What it recognizes is unknown. The data stem from a study of cytotoxic CD8 clonotypes in ibrutinib-treated CLL. Across the study: Included were 11 relapsed/refractory and about 15 treatment-naive patients, of whom about 18 were IGHV unmutated. Overall study findings and caveats: Baseline values of clonality outstripped age-matched healthy donors and followed circulating CD8+ T-cell counts.

Depth targeted 1 in 200,000 to 1 in 1 million T cells, averaging 10x coverage per clonotype. Produced via immunoSEQ multiplex PCR; TCRdb's table is partial and in-frame only. Altogether 11,000 to 15,000 clones are present, around half being singletons, with the ten largest covering around 35%. Source: PBMCs, taken at an approximately 22-month disease-progression time point, from a patient treated with ibrutinib. This sequence was found in a human donor with chronic lymphocytic leukemia.

CDR3 coding DNA: TGTGCCAGTGAGGCCGGGACAAACCACTATGGCTACACCTTC. Its translation is CASEAGTNHYGYTF. This chain uses TRBV19 with TRBJ1-2; the D gene is possibly TRBD1 (6 bases). The CDR3 contains 14 residues. Trimming left V 8 bases short and J 3 bases short, with 16 bases between. Germline values: CDR1 LNHDA, CDR2 SQIVND (reference sequence).